The T cell receptor (beta chain) described here comes from a study of blood T cell repertoires in COVID-19. The data were produced by immunoSEQ multiplex PCR, yet TCRdb's version contains in-frame clones alone and is incomplete. The data show about 110,000 clones, roughly 72% seen once. This clone came up a few times. Germline lookup yields CDR1 MNHEY and CDR2 SVGEGT. J lost 5 bases, V lost 2 bases, and 8 bases had no gene match. The CDR3 is made up of 16 amino acids. Sequencing input: peripheral blood. This clonotype originated in a man older than 75 with acute or convalescent COVID-19. The rearrangement joins TRBV6-2 or TRBV6-3 to TRBJ2-2, with TRBD2 matching over 7 bases. This CDR3 is CASSYRAGRDTGELFF. DNA of the CDR3: TGTGCCAGCAGTTACCGGGCGGGGAGGGATACCGGGGAGCTGTTTTTT.